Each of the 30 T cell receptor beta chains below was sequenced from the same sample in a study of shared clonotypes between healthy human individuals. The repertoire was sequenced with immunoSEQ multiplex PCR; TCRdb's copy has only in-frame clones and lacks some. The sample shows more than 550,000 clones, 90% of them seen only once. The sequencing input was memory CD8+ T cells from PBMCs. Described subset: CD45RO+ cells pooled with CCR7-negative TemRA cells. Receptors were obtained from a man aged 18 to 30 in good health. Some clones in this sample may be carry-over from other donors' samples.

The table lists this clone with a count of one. CDR3 residues: CASSIIAAGLYEQYF. The CDR3 DNA sequence: TGTGCCAGCAGTATAATAGCGGCGGGATTATACGAGCAGTACTTC. The chain couples TRBV27 to TRBJ2-7; D might be TRBD2 (6 bases). The V gene's germline CDR1 is MNHEY and CDR2 SMNVEV (reference sequence). V lost 5 bases, J lost 4 bases, and 18 bases lay in between. The CDR3 contains 15 residues.

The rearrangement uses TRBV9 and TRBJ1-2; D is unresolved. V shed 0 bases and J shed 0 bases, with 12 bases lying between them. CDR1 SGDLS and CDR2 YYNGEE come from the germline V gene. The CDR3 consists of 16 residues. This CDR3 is CASSVGAVRTNYGYTF. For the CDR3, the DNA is TGTGCCAGCAGCGTAGGGGCAGTCCGTACTAACTATGGCTACACCTTC.

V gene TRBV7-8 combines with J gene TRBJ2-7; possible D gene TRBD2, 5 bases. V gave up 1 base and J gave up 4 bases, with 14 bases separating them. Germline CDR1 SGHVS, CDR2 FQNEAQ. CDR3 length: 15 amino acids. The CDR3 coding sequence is TGTGCCAGCAGCTTAGGCTCAGGAGGATGGTACGAGCAGTACTTC. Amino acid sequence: CASSLGSGGWYEQYF.

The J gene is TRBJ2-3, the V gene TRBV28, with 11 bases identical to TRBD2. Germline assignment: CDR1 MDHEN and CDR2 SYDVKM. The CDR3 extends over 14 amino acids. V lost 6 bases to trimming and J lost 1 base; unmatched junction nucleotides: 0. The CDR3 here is CASRLAGGTDTQYF. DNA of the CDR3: TGTGCCAGCAGACTAGCGGGAGGCACAGATACGCAGTATTTT.

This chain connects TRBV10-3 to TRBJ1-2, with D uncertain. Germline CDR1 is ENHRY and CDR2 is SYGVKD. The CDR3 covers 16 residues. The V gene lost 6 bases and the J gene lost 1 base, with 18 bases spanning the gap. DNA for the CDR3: TGTGCCATCAGAACAGAGACCCGTTCTGATAACTATGGCTACACCTTC. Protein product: CAIRTETRSDNYGYTF.

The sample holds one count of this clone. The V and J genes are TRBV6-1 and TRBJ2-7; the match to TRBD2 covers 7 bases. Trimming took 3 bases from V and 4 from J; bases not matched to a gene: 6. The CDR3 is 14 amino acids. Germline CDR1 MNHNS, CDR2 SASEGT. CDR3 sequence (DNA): TGTGCCAGCAGTGACTTACTAGCGAGGTACGAGCAGTACTTC. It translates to CASSDLLARYEQYF.

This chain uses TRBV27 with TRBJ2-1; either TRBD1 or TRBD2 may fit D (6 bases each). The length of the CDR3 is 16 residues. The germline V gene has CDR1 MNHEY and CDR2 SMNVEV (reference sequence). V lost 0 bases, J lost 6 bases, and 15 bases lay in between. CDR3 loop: CASSLSAGEVSNEQFF. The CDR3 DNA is TGTGCCAGCAGTTTATCGGCAGGGGAGGTGTCCAATGAGCAGTTCTTC.

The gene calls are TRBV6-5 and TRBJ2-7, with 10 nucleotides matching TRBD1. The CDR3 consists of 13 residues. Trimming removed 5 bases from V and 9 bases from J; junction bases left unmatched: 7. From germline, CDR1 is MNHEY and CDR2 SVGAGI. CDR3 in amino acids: CASSAGTGVAQYF. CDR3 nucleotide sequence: TGTGCCAGCAGTGCCGGGACAGGGGTTGCGCAGTACTTC.

In DNA form, the CDR3 reads TGCGCCAGCAGCCAAAGAAGGGGGCAGGGGGCGGCCGGGGAGCTGTTTTTT. This encodes CASSQRRGQGAAGELFF. The V gene is TRBV4-3, the J gene TRBJ2-2; 8 positions match TRBD1. Trimming cost V 2 bases and J 6 bases; bases outside gene matches: 11. CDR3 size: 17 residues. Germline values: CDR1 LGHNA, CDR2 YSLEER.

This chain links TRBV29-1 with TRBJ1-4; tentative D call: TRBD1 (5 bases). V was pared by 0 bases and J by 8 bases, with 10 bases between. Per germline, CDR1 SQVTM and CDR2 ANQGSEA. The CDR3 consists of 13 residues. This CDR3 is CSVEEDGGEKLFF. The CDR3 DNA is TGCAGCGTTGAAGAAGACGGGGGGGAAAAACTGTTTTTT.

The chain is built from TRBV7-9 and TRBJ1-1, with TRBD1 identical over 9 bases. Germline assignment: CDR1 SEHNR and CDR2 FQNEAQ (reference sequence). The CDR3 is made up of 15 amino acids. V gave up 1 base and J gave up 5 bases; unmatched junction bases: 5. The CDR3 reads CASSLGTGVWTEAFF. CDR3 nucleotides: TGTGCCAGCAGCTTAGGGACAGGGGTTTGGACTGAAGCTTTCTTT.

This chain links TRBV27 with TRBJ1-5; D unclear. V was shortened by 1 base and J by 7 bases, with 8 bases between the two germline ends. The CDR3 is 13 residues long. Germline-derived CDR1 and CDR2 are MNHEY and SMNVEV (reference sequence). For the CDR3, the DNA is TGTGCCAGCAGTTTATGGCTCGGGCAGCCCCAGCATTTT. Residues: CASSLWLGQPQHF.

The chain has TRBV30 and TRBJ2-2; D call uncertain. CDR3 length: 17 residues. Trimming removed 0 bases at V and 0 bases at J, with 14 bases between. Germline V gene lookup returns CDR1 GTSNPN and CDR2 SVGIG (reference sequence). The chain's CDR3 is CAWSVMGIGTNTGELFF. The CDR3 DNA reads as TGTGCCTGGAGTGTTATGGGGATAGGAACGAACACCGGGGAGCTGTTTTTT. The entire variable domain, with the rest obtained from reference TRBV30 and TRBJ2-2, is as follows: SQTIHQWPATLVQPVGSPLSLECTVEGTSNPNLYWYRQAAGRGLQLLFYSVGIGQISSEVPQNLSASRPQDRQFILSSKKLLLSDSGFYLCAWSVMGIGTNTGELFFGEGSRLTVL.

CDR3 in amino acids: CASSVDRMNTEAFF. The CDR3 coding sequence is TGTGCCAGCAGCGTGGACAGGATGAACACTGAAGCTTTCTTT. The gene calls are TRBV5-5 and TRBJ1-1, with 7 positions matching TRBD1. Trimming removed 4 bases from V and 0 bases from J; junction bases left unmatched: 3. CDR3 length equals 14 residues. Germline V gives CDR1 SGHKS, CDR2 YYEKEE (reference sequence).

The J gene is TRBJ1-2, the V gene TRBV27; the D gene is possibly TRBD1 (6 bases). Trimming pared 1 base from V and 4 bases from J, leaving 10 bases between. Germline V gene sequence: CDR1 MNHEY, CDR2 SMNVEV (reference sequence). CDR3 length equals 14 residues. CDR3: CASSLWGPGYGYTF. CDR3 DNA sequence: TGTGCCAGCAGTTTATGGGGGCCGGGCTATGGCTACACCTTC.

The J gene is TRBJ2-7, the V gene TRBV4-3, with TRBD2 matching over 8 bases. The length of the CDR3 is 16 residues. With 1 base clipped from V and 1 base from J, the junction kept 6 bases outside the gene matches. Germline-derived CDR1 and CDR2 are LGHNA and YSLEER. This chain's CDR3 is CASSQGTSPTSYEQYF. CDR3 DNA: TGCGCCAGCAGCCAAGGGACTAGCCCTACTTCCTACGAGCAGTACTTC.

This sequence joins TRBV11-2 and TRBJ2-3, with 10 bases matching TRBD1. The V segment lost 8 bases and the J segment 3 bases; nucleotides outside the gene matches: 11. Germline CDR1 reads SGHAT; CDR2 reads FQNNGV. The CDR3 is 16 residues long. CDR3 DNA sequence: TGTGCCAGCCGGTCCAGGGACAGGGGAATTACAGATACGCAGTATTTT. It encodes CASRSRDRGITDTQYF. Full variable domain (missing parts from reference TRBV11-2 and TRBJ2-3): EAGVAQSPRYKIIEKRQSVAFWCNPISGHATLYWYQQILGQGPKLLIQFQNNGVVDDSQLPKDRFSAERLKGVDSTLKIQPAKLEDSAVYLCASRSRDRGITDTQYFGPGTRLTVL.

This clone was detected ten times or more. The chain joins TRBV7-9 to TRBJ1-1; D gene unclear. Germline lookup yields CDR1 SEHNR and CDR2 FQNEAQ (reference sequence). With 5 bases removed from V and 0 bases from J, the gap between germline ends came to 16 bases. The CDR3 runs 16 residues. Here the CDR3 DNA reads TGTGCCAGCAGCCCAGGAGGGCGGCCTATGAACACTGAAGCTTTCTTT. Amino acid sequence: CASSPGGRPMNTEAFF.

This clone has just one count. The CDR3 bases are TGCGCCAGCAGCCAGCTCCAGGGAACACTCACCGGGGAGCTGTTTTTT. Its protein is CASSQLQGTLTGELFF. The chain recombines TRBV4-1 with TRBJ2-2, with D perhaps matching TRBD1 (5 bases). The CDR3 spans 16 residues. Trimming stripped 3 bases from V and 4 bases from J, with 15 bases between. Looked up from germline, CDR1 is MGHRA and CDR2 is YSYEKL.

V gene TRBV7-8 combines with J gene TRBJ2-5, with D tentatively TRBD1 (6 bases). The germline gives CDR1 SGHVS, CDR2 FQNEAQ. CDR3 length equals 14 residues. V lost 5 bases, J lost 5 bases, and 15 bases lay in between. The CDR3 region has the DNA TGTGCCAGCAGCCCCATGGGGGCACGGGAGACCCAGTACTTC. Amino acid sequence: CASSPMGARETQYF.

For the CDR3, the DNA is TGTGCCAGCAGCTCGACTGATTTCTCCTACGAGCAGTACTTC. It yields the protein CASSSTDFSYEQYF. The J gene is TRBJ2-7, the V gene TRBV11-2; D is uncertain. V lost 4 bases to trimming and J lost 0 bases, with 10 bases between them. This CDR3 contains 14 residues. Germline V gene data show CDR1 as SGHAT and CDR2 as FQNNGV. Combining the CDR3 with reference TRBV11-2 and TRBJ2-7 gives the whole variable domain EAGVAQSPRYKIIEKRQSVAFWCNPISGHATLYWYQQILGQGPKLLIQFQNNGVVDDSQLPKDRFSAERLKGVDSTLKIQPAKLEDSAVYLCASSSTDFSYEQYFGPGTRLTVT.

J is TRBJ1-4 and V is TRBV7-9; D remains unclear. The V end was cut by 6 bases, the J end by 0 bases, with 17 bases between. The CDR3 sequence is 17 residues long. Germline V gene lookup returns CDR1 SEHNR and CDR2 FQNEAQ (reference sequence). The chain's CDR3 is CASSVRRVGATNEKLFF. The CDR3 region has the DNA TGTGCCAGCAGTGTACGGAGGGTAGGCGCAACTAATGAAAAACTGTTTTTT.

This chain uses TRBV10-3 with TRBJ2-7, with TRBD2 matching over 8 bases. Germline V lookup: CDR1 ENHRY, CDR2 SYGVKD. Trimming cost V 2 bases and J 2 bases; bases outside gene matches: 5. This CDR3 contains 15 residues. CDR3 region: CAISEGIAGTYEQYF. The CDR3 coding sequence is TGTGCCATCAGTGAGGGGATAGCGGGAACCTACGAGCAGTACTTC.

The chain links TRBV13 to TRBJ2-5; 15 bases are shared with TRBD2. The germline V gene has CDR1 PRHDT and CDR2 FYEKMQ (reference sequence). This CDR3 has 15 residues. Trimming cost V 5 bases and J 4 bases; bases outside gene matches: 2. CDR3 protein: CASSGTSGRLETQYF. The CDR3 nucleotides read TGTGCCAGCAGCGGGACTAGCGGGAGGTTAGAGACCCAGTACTTC.

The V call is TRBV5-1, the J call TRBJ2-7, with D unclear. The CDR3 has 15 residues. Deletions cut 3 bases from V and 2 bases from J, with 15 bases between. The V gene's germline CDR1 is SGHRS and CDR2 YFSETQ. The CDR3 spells CASSSDPPRAYEQYF. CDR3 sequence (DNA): TGCGCCAGCAGCTCGGACCCCCCCAGAGCCTACGAGCAGTACTTC. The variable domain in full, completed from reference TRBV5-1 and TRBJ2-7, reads KAGVTQTPRYLIKTRGQQVTLSCSPISGHRSVSWYQQTPGQGLQFLFEYFSETQRNKGNFPGRFSGRQFSNSRSEMNVSTLELGDSALYLCASSSDPPRAYEQYFGPGTRLTVT.

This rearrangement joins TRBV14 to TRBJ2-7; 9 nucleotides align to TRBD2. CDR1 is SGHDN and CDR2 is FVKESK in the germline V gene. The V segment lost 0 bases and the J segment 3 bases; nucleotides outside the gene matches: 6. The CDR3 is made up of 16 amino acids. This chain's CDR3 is CASSQDSSGTFYEQYF. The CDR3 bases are TGTGCCAGCAGCCAAGATTCTAGCGGGACTTTCTACGAGCAGTACTTC.

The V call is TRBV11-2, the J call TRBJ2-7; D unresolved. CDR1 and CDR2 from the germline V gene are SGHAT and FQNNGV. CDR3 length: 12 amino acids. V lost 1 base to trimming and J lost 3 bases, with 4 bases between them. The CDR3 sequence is CASSLGFYEQYF. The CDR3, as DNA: TGTGCCAGCAGCTTAGGATTCTACGAGCAGTACTTC.

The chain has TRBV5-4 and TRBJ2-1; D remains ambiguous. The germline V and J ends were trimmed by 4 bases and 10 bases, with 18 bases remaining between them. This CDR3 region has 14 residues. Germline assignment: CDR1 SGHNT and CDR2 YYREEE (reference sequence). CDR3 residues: CASSEDVPHGEQFF. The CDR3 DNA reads TGTGCCAGCAGCGAGGACGTACCCCACGGGGAGCAGTTCTTC.

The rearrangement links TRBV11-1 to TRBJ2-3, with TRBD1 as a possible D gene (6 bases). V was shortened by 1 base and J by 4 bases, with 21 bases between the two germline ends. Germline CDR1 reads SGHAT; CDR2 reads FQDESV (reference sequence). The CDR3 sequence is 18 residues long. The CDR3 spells CASSLGVPSGDEADTQYF. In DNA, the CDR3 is TGTGCCAGCAGCTTAGGGGTACCCTCAGGGGATGAAGCAGATACGCAGTATTTT.

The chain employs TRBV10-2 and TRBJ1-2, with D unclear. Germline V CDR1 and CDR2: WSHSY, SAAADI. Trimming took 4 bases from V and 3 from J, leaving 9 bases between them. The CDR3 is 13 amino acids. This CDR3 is CASSVWGDYGYTF. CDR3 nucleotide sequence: TGCGCCAGCAGTGTGTGGGGAGACTATGGCTACACCTTC.